This paragraph covers one TCR beta chain sequence. The junction had 13 bases not matched to a gene; V was cut back by 10 bases and J by 7 bases. This CDR3 is built from 15 residues. Germline V CDR1 and CDR2: MNHNY, SVGAGI (reference sequence). The sample belongs to a study of cytomegalovirus exposure and HLA in healthy donors. Vbeta (60) and Jbeta (13) primers were used in the PCR. Using immunoSEQ multiplex PCR, the repertoire was profiled, and TCRdb retains in-frame clones only, with some absent. This table holds some 180,000 clones, around 90% found once. The clonotype was recovered from a boy between 2 and 10 years old in good health and CMV-seronegative. The rearrangement uses TRBV6-6 and TRBJ1-1; 12 bases agree with TRBD1. Sample: PBMCs. The CDR3: CATLPRDRGQGEAFF. CDR3 nucleotide sequence: TGTGCCACCCTCCCCAGGGACAGGGGGCAAGGTGAAGCTTTCTTT.